These 19 T cell receptor beta chains originate from one sample sequenced in a study of blood T cell repertoires in COVID-19. The repertoire was sequenced with immunoSEQ multiplex PCR; TCRdb's copy has only in-frame clones and lacks some. Of 200,000 or so clones listed, roughly four fifths are singletons. Sequences were obtained from peripheral blood. The receptors come from a woman between 40 and 50 years old with acute or convalescent COVID-19.

This clone was counted between two and nine times. The genes are TRBV2 and TRBJ2-2; D may be TRBD2 (6 bases). Looked up from germline, CDR1 is SNHLY and CDR2 is FYNNEI. V lost 6 bases, J lost 6 bases, and 17 bases lay in between. The length of the CDR3 is 15 residues. In nucleotides, the CDR3 is TGTGCCAGCAGCCAAGGAGGGCGGTTCGCCGGGGAGCTGTTTTTT. Translation gives CASSQGGRFAGELFF.

V and J are TRBV5-1 and TRBJ1-6; 7 nucleotides agree with TRBD1. This CDR3 spans 13 amino acids. J gave up 9 bases and V 4 bases, and 4 bases lay outside the gene matches. Germline-derived CDR1 and CDR2 are SGHRS and YFSETQ. The CDR3 DNA reads as TGCGCCAGCAGCCGGGACAGTCCTTCACCCCTCCACTTT. It yields the protein CASSRDSPSPLHF.

The rearrangement links TRBV5-4 to TRBJ2-7; the match to TRBD1 covers 10 bases. CDR1 is SGHNT, CDR2 YYREEE, per germline (reference sequence). V gave up 1 base and J gave up 5 bases; unmatched junction bases: 12. The CDR3 sequence is 17 residues long. For the CDR3, the DNA is TGTGCCAGCAGCTTGTCTTATCGGGACAGGGGTTTCAACGAGCAGTACTTC. It encodes CASSLSYRDRGFNEQYF.

This clone was counted a few times. The chain has TRBV6-5 and TRBJ1-1; 9 positions agree with TRBD1. Germline V gene data show CDR1 as MNHEY and CDR2 as SVGAGI. Germline trimming cut 2 bases from V and 3 bases from J; bases unmatched to any gene: 4. This CDR3 contains 15 residues. The DNA for the CDR3 is TGTGCCAGCAGTTACGCGGGGACAGGGCACACTGAAGCTTTCTTT. Residues: CASSYAGTGHTEAFF.

The chain combines TRBV30 with TRBJ1-4; TRBD1 aligns across 9 bases. This CDR3 has 16 residues. CDR1 and CDR2 from the germline V gene are GTSNPN and SVGIG (reference sequence). The trim removed 2 bases at V and 8 bases at J, leaving 12 bases unmatched. The CDR3 spells CAWSTGTGYVVEKLFF. The DNA of the CDR3 is TGTGCCTGGAGTACCGGGACAGGGTATGTCGTCGAAAAACTGTTTTTT.

The gene calls are TRBV24-1 and TRBJ2-2, with TRBD2 matching over 9 bases. CDR3 size: 18 residues. CDR1 and CDR2 (germline): KGHDR, SFDVKD. The junction had 5 bases not matched to a gene; V was cut back by 1 base and J by 0 bases. DNA of the CDR3: TGTGCCACCAGTGATTTAGGTAGCGGGGGATCGAACACCGGGGAGCTGTTTTTT. Its translation: CATSDLGSGGSNTGELFF.

V usage is TRBV5-1 and J usage is TRBJ1-6; D unclear. V lost 1 base to trimming and J lost 7 bases, with 6 bases between them. This CDR3 comprises 13 residues. Germline loops: CDR1 SGHRS, CDR2 YFSETQ. As DNA, the CDR3 is TGCGCCAGCAGCTTGTCGGGGAATTCACCCCTCCACTTT. Protein: CASSLSGNSPLHF.

The rearrangement joins TRBV30 to TRBJ2-7, with 8 bases identical to TRBD2. Germline V gene data show CDR1 as GTSNPN and CDR2 as SVGIG (reference sequence). The V segment lost 5 bases and the J segment 7 bases; nucleotides outside the gene matches: 10. This CDR3 spans 13 amino acids. CDR3 loop: CAWAGLGGREQYF. The CDR3 nucleotides are TGTGCCTGGGCGGGACTAGGGGGGAGAGAGCAGTACTTC.

The V and J genes are TRBV7-9 and TRBJ2-2; the match to TRBD1 covers 8 bases. The CDR3 is made up of 16 amino acids. Germline trimming cut 8 bases from V and 0 bases from J; bases unmatched to any gene: 8. CDR1 is SEHNR, CDR2 FQNEAQ, per germline (reference sequence). CDR3: CASGRQGRPNTGELFF. The CDR3 DNA reads as TGTGCCAGCGGACGACAGGGGCGCCCGAACACCGGGGAGCTGTTTTTT.

The sample holds a few counts of this clone. The V gene is TRBV7-3, the J gene TRBJ2-2; D might be TRBD2 (6 bases). The CDR3 runs 16 residues. V was clipped by 5 bases and J by 2 bases, with 15 bases between them. Germline V CDR1 and CDR2: SGHTA, FQGTGA. DNA of the CDR3: TGTGCCAGCAGCCTAGGGGCGGGGTTCAACACCGGGGAGCTGTTTTTT. Translated: CASSLGAGFNTGELFF. The complete variable domain, with remaining parts taken from reference TRBV7-3 and TRBJ2-2, reads GAGVSQTPSNKVTEKGKYVELRCDPISGHTALYWYRQSLGQGPEFLIYFQGTGAADDSGLPNDRFFAVRPEGSVSTLKIQRTERGDSAVYLCASSLGAGFNTGELFFGEGSRLTVL.

The rearrangement joins TRBV10-3 to TRBJ1-2; D perhaps matches TRBD1 (5 bases). Germline V CDR1 and CDR2: ENHRY, SYGVKD. The CDR3 runs 15 residues. V lost 10 bases and J 8 bases, leaving 26 bases between the germline ends. The CDR3 is CATLGSGAALRGYTF. DNA for the CDR3: TGTGCCACCCTGGGGAGCGGGGCTGCCTTACGGGGCTACACCTTC.

The gene calls are TRBV6-2 or TRBV6-3 and TRBJ1-2, with TRBD1 matching 9 bases. CDR1 is MNHEY and CDR2 is SVGEGT in the germline V gene. The CDR3 is 13 amino acids. V lost 6 bases, J lost 8 bases, and 7 bases stayed unmatched. The CDR3 coding sequence is TGTGCCAGCAGCCTGGGACAGGGTAGCGGCTACACCTTC. This encodes CASSLGQGSGYTF.

This chain links TRBV5-1 with TRBJ1-2, with a tentative D call TRBD1 (6 bases). The CDR3 spans 15 residues. The V gene lost 0 bases and the J gene lost 6 bases, with 15 bases spanning the gap. Germline-derived CDR1 and CDR2 are SGHRS and YFSETQ. The CDR3 coding sequence is TGCGCCAGCAGCTTGGAAGTATCGGGGGGGCATGGCTACACCTTC. This codes for CASSLEVSGGHGYTF.

The chain joins TRBV28 to TRBJ2-5; possible D gene TRBD2, 6 bases. Germline CDR1 MDHEN, CDR2 SYDVKM. V shed 11 bases and J shed 6 bases, with 16 bases lying between them. The CDR3 has 12 residues. CDR3 sequence (DNA): TGTGCCTCCGGACTACCCACTCAGACCCAGTACTTC. Its protein is CASGLPTQTQYF.

J is TRBJ1-2 and V is TRBV28, with 9 bases aligning to TRBD1. V gave up 4 bases and J gave up 6 bases; unmatched junction bases: 12. Germline assignment: CDR1 MDHEN and CDR2 SYDVKM. This CDR3 has 16 amino acids. The CDR3 DNA reads TGTGCCAGCAGTTCCACCTCCCGGGACAGGGTCGATGGCTACACCTTC. Translating gives CASSSTSRDRVDGYTF.

V usage is TRBV10-2 and J usage is TRBJ2-1; 9 bases match TRBD1. CDR3 length: 15 residues. Germline V gene data show CDR1 as WSHSY and CDR2 as SAAADI. The J segment lost 4 bases and the V segment lost 6 bases, leaving 7 bases of the junction unmatched. CDR3 bases: TGCGCCAGCAGCCCTGGACAGGGGTTGTACAATGAGCAGTTCTTC. Amino acids: CASSPGQGLYNEQFF.

The CDR3 loop is CASTREGQPNTGELFF. The CDR3 nucleotides are TGTGCCAGTACCAGGGAGGGGCAGCCGAACACCGGGGAGCTGTTTTTT. The chain recombines TRBV19 with TRBJ2-2, with TRBD2 matching over 7 bases. CDR1 and CDR2 from the germline V gene are LNHDA and SQIVND (reference sequence). V lost 7 bases and J lost 0; bases outside the gene matches: 8. The CDR3 spans 16 residues.

The chain is built from TRBV5-4 and TRBJ2-3; D perhaps matches TRBD1 (5 bases). This CDR3 is built from 14 residues. The V end lost 1 base, the J end lost 2 bases, and 8 bases lay between the germline ends. The germline CDR1 and CDR2 sequences are SGHNT and YYREEE (reference sequence). Here the CDR3 DNA reads TGTGCCAGCAGCTTGAAGGGGCCCACAGATACGCAGTATTTT. It specifies CASSLKGPTDTQYF.

The table lists this clone with a count of one. This chain uses TRBV24-1 with TRBJ1-2; D uncertain. This CDR3 comprises 12 residues. Deletions cut 6 bases from V and 8 bases from J, with 12 bases between. Germline V CDR1 and CDR2: KGHDR, SFDVKD. The CDR3: CATSSNSYGYTF. The CDR3 coding sequence is TGTGCCACCAGTTCTAACAGTTACGGCTACACCTTC.